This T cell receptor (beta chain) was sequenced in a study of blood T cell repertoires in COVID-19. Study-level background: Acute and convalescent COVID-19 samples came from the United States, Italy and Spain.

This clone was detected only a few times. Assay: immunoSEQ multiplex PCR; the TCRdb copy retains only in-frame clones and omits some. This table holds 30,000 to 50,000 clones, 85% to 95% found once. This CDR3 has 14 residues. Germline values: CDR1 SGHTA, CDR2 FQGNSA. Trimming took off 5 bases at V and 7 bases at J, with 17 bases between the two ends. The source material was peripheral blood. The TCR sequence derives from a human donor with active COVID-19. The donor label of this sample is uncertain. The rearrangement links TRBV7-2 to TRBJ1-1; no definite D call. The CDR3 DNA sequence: TGTGCCAGCAGCCCTCTTTATACCTTCGGTGAAGCTTTCTTT. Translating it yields CASSPLYTFGEAFF. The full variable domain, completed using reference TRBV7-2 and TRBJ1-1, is GAGVSQSPSNKVTEKGKDVELRCDPISGHTALYWYRQSLGQGLEFLIYFQGNSAPDKSGLPSDRFSAERTGGSVSTLTIQRTQQEDSAVYLCASSPLYTFGEAFFGQGTRLTVV.